The clone carrying this T cell receptor (beta chain) was recorded many times. The antigen remains unidentified. This sample is part of a study of blood T cells in healthy people across ages. Study results and limitations: PBMCs were not sorted, which prevented a conclusive comparison of naive versus antigen-experienced cells.

Per germline, CDR1 SGHTA and CDR2 FQGTGA. CDR3 size: 16 residues. J gave up 3 bases and V 5 bases, and 10 bases lay outside the gene matches. Sample-barcoded 5' priming and a J-beta primer mix drove a second PCR of about 7 to 12 cycles. TCRdb reprocessed the 5' RACE reads with MiXCR, giving one entry per CDR3 protein. The sample contains hundreds of thousands of distinct CDR3 sequences, 25% to 35% of which appear only once. The sequenced material came from blood. The chain couples TRBV7-3 to TRBJ2-3; TRBD2 matches at 8 bases. This sequence originates from a woman older than 75 in good health. The CDR3 nucleotides are TGTGCCAGCAGCCCCCGAGGTAGCGGGGCTACAGATACGCAGTATTTT. It specifies CASSPRGSGATDTQYF.